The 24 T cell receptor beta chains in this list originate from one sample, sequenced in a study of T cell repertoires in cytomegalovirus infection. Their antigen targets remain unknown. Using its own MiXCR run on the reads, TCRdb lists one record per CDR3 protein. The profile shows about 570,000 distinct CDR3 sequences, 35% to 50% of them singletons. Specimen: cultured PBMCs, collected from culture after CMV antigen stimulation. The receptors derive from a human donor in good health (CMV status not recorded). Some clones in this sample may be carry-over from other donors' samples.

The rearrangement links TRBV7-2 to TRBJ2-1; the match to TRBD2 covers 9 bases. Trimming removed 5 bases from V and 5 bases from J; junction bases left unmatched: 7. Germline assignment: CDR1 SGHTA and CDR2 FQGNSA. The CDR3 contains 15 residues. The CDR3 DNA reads TGTGCCAGCAGCACCTCCGGACTAGCGAACAATGAGCAGTTCTTC. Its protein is CASSTSGLANNEQFF.

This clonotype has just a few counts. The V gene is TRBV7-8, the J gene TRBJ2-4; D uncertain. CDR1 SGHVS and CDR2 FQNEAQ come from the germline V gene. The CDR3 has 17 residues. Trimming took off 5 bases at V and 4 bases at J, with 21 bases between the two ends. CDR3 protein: CASSPARAPGPKNIQYF. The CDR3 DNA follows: TGTGCCAGCAGCCCCGCCCGAGCGCCCGGGCCGAAAAACATTCAGTACTTC.

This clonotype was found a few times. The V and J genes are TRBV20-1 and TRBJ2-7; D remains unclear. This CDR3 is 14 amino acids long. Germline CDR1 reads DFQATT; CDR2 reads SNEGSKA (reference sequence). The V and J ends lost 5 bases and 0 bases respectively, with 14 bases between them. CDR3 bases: TGCAGTGCTGGAATAGGCGGCACCTCCTACGAGCAGTACTTC. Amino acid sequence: CSAGIGGTSYEQYF.

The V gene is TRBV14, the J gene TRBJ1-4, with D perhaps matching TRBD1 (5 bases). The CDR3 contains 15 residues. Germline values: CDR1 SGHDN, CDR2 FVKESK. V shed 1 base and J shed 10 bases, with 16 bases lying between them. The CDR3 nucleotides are TGTGCCAGCAGCCAAGTGGGGCAGGGAAGGAGAAAACTGTTTTTT. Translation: CASSQVGQGRRKLFF.

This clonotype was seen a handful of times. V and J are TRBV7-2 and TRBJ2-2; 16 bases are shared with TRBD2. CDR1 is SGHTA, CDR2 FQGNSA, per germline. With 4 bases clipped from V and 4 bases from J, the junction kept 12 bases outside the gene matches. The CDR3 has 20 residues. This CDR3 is CASSSSLGLAGGRGTGELFF. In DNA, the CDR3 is TGTGCCAGCAGCTCGAGTTTGGGACTAGCGGGAGGGCGTGGCACCGGGGAGCTGTTTTTT.

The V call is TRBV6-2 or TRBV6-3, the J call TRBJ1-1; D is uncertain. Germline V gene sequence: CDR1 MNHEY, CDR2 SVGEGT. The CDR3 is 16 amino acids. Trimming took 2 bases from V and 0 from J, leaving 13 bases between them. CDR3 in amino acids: CASSYGFPSMNTEAFF. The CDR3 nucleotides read TGTGCCAGCAGTTACGGTTTTCCTTCCATGAACACTGAAGCTTTCTTT.

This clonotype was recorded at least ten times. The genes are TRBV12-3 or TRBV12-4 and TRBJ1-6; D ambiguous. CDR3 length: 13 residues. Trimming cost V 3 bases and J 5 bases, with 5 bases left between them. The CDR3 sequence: CASSFADNSPLHF. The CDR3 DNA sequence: TGTGCCAGCAGTTTTGCGGATAATTCACCCCTCCACTTT.

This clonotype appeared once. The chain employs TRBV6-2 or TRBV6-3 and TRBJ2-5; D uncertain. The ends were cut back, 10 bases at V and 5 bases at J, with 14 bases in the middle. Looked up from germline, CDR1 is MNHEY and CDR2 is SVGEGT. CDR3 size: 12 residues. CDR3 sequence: CATATTRETQYF. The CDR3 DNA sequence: TGTGCCACCGCGACCACCAGGGAGACCCAGTACTTC.

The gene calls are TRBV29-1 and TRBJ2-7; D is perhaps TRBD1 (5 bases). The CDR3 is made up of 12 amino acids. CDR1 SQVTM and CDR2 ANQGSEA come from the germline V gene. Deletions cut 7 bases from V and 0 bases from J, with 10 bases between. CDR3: CSAQDISYEQYF. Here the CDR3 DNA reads TGCAGCGCGCAGGACATCTCCTACGAGCAGTACTTC.

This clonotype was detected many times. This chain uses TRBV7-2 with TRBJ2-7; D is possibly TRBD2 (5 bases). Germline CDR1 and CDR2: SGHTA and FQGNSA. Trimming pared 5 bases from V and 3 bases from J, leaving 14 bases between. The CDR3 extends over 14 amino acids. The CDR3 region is CASSATSGHYEQYF. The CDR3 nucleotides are TGTGCCAGCAGCGCAACCAGCGGCCACTACGAGCAGTACTTC.

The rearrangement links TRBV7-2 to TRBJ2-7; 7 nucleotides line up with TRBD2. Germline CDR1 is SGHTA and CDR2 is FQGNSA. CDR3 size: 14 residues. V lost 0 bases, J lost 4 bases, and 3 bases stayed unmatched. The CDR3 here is CASSLAGGRYEQYF. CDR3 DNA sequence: TGTGCCAGCAGCTTAGCGGGAGGGCGGTACGAGCAGTACTTC.

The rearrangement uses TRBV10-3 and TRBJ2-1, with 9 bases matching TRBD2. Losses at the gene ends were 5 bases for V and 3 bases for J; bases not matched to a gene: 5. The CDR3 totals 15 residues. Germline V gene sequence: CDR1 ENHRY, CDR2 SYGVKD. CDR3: CAISSREGFYNEQFF. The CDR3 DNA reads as TGTGCCATCAGTTCGCGGGAGGGCTTCTACAATGAGCAGTTCTTC.

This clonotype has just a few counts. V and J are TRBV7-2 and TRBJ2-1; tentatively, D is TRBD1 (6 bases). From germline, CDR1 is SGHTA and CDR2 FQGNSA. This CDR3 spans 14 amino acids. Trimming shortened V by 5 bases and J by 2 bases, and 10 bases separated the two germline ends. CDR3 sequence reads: CASSPRDTYNEQFF. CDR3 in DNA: TGTGCCAGCAGCCCCCGGGACACCTACAATGAGCAGTTCTTC.

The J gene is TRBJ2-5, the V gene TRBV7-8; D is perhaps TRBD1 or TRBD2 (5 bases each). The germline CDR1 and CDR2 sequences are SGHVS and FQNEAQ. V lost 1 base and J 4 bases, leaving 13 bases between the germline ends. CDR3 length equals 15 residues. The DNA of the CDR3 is TGTGCCAGCAGCTTAGACCAGGGACGATTAGAGACCCAGTACTTC. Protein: CASSLDQGRLETQYF.

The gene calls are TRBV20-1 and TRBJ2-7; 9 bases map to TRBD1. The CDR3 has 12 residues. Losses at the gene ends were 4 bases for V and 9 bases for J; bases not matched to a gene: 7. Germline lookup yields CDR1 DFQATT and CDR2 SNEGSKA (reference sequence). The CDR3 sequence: CSATTGGRGQYF. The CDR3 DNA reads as TGCAGTGCTACTACAGGGGGCAGGGGGCAGTACTTC.

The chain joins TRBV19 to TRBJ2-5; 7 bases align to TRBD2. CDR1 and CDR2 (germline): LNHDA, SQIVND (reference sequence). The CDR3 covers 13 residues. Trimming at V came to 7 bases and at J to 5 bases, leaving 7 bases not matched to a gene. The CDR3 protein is CASNSGGDETQYF. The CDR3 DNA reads TGTGCCAGTAATTCGGGAGGCGATGAGACCCAGTACTTC.

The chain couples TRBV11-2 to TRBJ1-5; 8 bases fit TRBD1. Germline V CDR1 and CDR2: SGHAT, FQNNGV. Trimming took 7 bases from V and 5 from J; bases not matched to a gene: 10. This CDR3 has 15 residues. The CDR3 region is CASIGGQEKDQPQHF. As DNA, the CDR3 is TGTGCCAGCATAGGGGGACAGGAGAAAGATCAGCCCCAGCATTTT.

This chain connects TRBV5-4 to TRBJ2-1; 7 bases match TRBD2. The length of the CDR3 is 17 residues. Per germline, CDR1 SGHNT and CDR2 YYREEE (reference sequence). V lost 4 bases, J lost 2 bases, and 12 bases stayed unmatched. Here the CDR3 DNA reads TGTGCCAGCAGCCGGCGAGGGGCGGGAGACCCCTACAATGAGCAGTTCTTC. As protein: CASSRRGAGDPYNEQFF.

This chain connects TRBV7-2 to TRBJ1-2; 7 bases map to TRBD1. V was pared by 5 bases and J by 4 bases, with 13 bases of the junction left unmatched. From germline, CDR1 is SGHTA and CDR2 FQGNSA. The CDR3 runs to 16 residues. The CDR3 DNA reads TGTGCCAGCAGCAGCTCCTTGGACAGGCAGGCCTATGGCTACACCTTC. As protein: CASSSSLDRQAYGYTF.

CDR3 in DNA: TGTGCCAGCAGCCCTAGCTGGGAAACCAATGAGCAGTTCTTC. Its protein is CASSPSWETNEQFF. The chain recombines TRBV7-6 with TRBJ2-1; TRBD2 is a possible D gene (5 bases). This CDR3 contains 14 residues. Trimming pared 5 bases from V and 6 bases from J, leaving 14 bases between. Per germline, CDR1 SGHVS and CDR2 FNYEAQ.

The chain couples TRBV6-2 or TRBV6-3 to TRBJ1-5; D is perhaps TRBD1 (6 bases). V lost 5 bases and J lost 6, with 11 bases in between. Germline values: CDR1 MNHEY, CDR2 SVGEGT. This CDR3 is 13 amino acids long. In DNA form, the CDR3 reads TGTGCCAGCAGTGACTACAGGGTTCAGCCCCAGCATTTT. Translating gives CASSDYRVQPQHF.

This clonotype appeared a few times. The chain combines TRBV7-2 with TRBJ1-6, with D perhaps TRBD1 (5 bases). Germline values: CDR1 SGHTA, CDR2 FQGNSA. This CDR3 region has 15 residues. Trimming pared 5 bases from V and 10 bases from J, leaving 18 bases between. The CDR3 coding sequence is TGTGCCAGCAGCCTCCAGGGAGTGGAATACTCACCCCTCCACTTT. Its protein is CASSLQGVEYSPLHF.

CDR3 amino acids: CASSPPGAAGGGNTIYF. Written as DNA, the CDR3 is TGTGCCAGCAGCCCACCAGGGGCGGCCGGGGGTGGAAACACCATATATTTT. The rearrangement uses TRBV7-2 and TRBJ1-3, with a weak D call TRBD1 (6 bases). Between the trimmed V and J ends, which lost 5 bases and 3 bases, there was a span of 20 bases. This CDR3 comprises 17 residues. Per the germline V gene, CDR1 is SGHTA and CDR2 is FQGNSA. The entire variable domain, with the rest obtained from reference TRBV7-2 and TRBJ1-3, is as follows: GAGVSQSPSNKVTEKGKDVELRCDPISGHTALYWYRQSLGQGLEFLIYFQGNSAPDKSGLPSDRFSAERTGGSVSTLTIQRTQQEDSAVYLCASSPPGAAGGGNTIYFGEGSWLTVV.

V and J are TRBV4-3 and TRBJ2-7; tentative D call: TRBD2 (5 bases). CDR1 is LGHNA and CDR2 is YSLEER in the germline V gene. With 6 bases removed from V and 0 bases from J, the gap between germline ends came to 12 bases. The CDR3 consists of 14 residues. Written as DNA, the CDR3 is TGCGCCAGCAGTGTTGCGGGTCACTCCTACGAGCAGTACTTC. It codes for CASSVAGHSYEQYF.